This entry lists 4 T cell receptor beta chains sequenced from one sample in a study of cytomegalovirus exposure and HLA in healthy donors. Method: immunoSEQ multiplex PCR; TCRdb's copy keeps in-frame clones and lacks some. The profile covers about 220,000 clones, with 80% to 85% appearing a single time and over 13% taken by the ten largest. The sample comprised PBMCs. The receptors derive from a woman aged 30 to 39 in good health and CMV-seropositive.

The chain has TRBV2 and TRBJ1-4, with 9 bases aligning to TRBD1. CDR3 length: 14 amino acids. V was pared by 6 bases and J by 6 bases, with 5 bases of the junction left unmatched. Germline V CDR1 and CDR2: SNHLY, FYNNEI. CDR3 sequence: CASRGTGLYEKLFF. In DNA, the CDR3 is TGTGCCAGCAGGGGGACAGGGTTGTATGAAAAACTGTTTTTT.

CDR3 residues: CASSYGSSGANVLTF. DNA for the CDR3: TGTGCCAGCAGTTACGGGAGCTCTGGGGCCAACGTCCTGACTTTC. This chain joins TRBV6-5 and TRBJ2-6, with D maybe TRBD2 (5 bases). The CDR3 runs to 15 residues. Germline V lookup: CDR1 MNHEY, CDR2 SVGAGI. Trimming took off 2 bases at V and 0 bases at J, with 5 bases between the two ends.

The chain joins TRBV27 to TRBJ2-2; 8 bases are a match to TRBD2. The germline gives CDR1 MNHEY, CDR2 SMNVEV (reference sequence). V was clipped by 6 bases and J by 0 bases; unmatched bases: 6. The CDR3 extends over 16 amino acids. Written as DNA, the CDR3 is TGTGCCAGCAGCCCTCGGGGGGGTTCGAACACCGGGGAGCTGTTTTTT. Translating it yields CASSPRGGSNTGELFF.

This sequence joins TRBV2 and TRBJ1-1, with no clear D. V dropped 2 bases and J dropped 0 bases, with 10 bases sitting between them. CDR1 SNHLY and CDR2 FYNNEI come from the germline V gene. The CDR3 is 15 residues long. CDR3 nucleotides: TGTGCCAGCAGTGAAAGAGTAGGCATGAACACTGAAGCTTTCTTT. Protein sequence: CASSERVGMNTEAFF.